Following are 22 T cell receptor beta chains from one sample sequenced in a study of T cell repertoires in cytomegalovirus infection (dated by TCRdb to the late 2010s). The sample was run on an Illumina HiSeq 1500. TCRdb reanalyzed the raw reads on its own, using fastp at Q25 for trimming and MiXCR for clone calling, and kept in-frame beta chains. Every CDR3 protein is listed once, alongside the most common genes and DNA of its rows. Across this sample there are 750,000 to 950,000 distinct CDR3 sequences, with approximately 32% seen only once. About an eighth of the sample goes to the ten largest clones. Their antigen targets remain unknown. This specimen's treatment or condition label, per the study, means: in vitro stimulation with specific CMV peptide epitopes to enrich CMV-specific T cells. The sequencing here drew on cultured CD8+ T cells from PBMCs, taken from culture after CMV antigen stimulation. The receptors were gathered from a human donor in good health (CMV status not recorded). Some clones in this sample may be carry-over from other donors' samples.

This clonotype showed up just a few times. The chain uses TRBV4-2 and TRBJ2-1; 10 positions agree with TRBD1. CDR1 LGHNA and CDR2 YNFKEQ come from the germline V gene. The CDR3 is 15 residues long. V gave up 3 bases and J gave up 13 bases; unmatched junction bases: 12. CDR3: CASSQAGTGVSTQFF. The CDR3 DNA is TGTGCCAGCAGCCAGGCCGGGACAGGGGTTAGTACTCAGTTCTTC.

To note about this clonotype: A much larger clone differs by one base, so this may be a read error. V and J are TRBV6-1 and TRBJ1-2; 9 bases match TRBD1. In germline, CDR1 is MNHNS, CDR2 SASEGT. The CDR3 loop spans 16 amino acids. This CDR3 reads CASSETLDRGLYVYTF. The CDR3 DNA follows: TGTGCCAGCAGTGAAACTTTGGACAGGGGCCTCTATGTCTACACCTTC.

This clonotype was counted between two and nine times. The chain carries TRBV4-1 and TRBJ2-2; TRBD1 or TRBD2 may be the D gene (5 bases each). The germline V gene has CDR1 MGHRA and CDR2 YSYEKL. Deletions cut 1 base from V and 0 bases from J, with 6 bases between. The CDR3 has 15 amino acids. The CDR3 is CASSQVGPNTGELFF. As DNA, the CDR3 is TGCGCCAGCAGCCAAGTGGGACCGAACACCGGGGAGCTGTTTTTT.

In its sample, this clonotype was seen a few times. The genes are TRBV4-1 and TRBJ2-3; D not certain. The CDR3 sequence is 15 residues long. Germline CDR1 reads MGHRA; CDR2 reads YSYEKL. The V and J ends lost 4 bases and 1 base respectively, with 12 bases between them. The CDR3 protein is CASSPYGLRTDTQYF. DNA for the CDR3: TGCGCCAGCAGCCCTTACGGGTTACGCACAGATACGCAGTATTTT.

CDR3 sequence: CASSQESGEQFF. CDR3 DNA sequence: TGTGCCAGCAGCCAAGAGTCCGGTGAGCAGTTCTTC. The rearrangement links TRBV14 to TRBJ2-1, with D uncertain. The CDR3 consists of 12 residues. Germline lookup yields CDR1 SGHDN and CDR2 FVKESK. V gave up 0 bases and J gave up 9 bases, with 6 bases separating them.

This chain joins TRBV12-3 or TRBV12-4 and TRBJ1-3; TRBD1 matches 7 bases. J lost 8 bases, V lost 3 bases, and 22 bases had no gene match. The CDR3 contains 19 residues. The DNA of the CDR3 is TGTGCCAGCAGTTTCGCCGGGACAGATTCACCCCGACCGGAGGACACCATATATTTT. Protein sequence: CASSFAGTDSPRPEDTIYF.

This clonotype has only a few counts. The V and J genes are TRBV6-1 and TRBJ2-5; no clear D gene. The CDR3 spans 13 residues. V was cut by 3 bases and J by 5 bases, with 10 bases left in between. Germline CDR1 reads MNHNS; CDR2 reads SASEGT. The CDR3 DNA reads TGTGCCAGCAGTGACGCACTGGGGGAGACCCAGTACTTC. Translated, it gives CASSDALGETQYF.

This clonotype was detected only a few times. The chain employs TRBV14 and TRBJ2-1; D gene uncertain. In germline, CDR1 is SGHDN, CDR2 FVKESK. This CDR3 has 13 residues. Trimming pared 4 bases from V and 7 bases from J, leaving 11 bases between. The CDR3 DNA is TGTGCCAGCAGCCCCCACGGCCTAAATGAGCAGTTCTTC. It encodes CASSPHGLNEQFF.

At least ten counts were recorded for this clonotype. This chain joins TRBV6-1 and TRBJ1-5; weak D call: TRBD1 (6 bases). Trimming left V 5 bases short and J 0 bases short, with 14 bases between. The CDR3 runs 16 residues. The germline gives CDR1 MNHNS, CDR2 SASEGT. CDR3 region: CASSLKTGNSNQPQHF. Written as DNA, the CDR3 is TGTGCCAGCAGTCTTAAGACAGGAAATAGCAATCAGCCCCAGCATTTT.

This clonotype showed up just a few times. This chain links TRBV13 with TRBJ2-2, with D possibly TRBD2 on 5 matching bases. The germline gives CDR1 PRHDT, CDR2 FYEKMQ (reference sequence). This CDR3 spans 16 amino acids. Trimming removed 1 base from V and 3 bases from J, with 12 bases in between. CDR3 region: CASSLEGLGDTGELFF. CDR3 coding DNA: TGTGCCAGCAGCTTAGAGGGCCTCGGGGACACCGGGGAGCTGTTTTTT.

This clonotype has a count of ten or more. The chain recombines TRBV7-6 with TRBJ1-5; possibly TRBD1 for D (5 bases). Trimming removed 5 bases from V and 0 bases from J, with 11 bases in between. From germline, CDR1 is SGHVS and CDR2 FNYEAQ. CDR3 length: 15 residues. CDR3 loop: CASSPGLDSNQPQHF. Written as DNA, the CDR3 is TGTGCCAGCAGCCCGGGACTTGATAGCAATCAGCCCCAGCATTTT.

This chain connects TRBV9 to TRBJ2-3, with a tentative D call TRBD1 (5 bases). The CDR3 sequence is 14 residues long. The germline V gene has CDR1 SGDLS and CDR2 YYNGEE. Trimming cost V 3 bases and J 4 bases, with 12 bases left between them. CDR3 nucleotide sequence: TGTGCCAGCAGCGCCTACTTGGGGCCAGATACGCAGTATTTT. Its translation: CASSAYLGPDTQYF.

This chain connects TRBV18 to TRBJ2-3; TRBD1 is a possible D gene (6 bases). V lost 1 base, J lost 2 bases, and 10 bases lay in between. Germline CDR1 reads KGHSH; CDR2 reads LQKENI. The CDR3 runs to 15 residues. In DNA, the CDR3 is TGTGCCAGCTCACCACGGGACATACCCACAGATACGCAGTATTTT. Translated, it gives CASSPRDIPTDTQYF.

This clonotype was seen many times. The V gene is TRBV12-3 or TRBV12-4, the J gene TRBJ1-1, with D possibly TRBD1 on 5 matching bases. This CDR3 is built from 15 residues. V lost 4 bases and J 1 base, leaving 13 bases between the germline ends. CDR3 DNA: TGTGCCAGCAGTTCCATAGGGGTGGAGAACACTGAAGCTTTCTTT. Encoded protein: CASSSIGVENTEAFF.

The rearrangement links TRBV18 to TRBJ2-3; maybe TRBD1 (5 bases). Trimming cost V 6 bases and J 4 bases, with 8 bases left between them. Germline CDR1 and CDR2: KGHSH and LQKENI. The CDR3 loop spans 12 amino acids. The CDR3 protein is CASSDSADTQYF. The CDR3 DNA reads TGTGCCAGCTCCGACAGTGCAGATACGCAGTATTTT.

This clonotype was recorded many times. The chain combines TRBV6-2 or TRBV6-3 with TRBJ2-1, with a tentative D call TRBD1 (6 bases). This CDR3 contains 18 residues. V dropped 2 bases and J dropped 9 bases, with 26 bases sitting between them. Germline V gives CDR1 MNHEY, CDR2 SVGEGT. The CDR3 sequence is CASSYARDNYNFFGEQFF. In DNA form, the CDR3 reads TGTGCCAGCAGTTACGCCCGGGACAACTATAATTTTTTCGGTGAGCAGTTCTTC.

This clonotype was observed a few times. CDR3 amino acids: CASSLDLGPMFF. CDR3 sequence (DNA): TGTGCCAGCAGCTTAGATCTCGGACCGATGTTCTTC. The chain links TRBV11-2 to TRBJ2-1; no reliable D call. V lost 0 bases, J lost 15 bases, and 12 bases lay in between. The CDR3 consists of 12 residues. Germline V gene data show CDR1 as SGHAT and CDR2 as FQNNGV.

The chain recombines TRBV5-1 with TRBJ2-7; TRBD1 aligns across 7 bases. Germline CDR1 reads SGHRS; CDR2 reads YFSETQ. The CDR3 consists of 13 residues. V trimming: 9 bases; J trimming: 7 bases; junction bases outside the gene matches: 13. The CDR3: CANLGQEPGEQYF. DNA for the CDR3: TGCGCCAACCTCGGACAGGAGCCTGGTGAGCAGTACTTC.

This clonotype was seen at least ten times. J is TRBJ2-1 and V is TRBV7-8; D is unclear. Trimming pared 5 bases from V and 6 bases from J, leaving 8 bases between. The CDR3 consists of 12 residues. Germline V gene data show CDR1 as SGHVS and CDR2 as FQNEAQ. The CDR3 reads CASSPPTNEQFF. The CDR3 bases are TGTGCCAGCAGCCCCCCGACCAATGAGCAGTTCTTC.

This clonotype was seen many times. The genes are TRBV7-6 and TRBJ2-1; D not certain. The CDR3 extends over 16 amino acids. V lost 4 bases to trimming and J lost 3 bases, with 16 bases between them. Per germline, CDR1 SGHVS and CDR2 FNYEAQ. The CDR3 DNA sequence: TGTGCCAGCAGCTCAATTGGTCTAACCTACTACAATGAGCAGTTCTTC. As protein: CASSSIGLTYYNEQFF. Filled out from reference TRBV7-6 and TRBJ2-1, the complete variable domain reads GAGVSQSPRYKVTKRGQDVALRCDPISGHVSLYWYRQALGQGPEFLTYFNYEAQQDKSGLPNDRFSAERPEGSISTLTIQRTEQRDSAMYRCASSSIGLTYYNEQFFGPGTRLTVL.

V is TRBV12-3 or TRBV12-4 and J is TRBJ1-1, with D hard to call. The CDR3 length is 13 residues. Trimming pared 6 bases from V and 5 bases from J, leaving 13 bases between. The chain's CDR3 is CASSLSAATEAFF. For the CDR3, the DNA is TGTGCCAGCAGCCTCAGTGCCGCTACTGAAGCTTTCTTT.

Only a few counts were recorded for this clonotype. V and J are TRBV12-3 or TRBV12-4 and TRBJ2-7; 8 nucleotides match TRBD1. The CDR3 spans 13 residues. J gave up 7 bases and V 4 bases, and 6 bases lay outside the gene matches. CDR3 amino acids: CASSYQGASEQYV. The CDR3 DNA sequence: TGTGCCAGCAGTTACCAGGGGGCGAGTGAGCAGTACGTC.